This section outlines one T cell receptor (beta chain) sequence together with its context. This clone was counted once. No cognate antigen has been identified for it. Base qualities are missing; no much larger clone stands one base away. The record originates from a study of shared clonotypes between healthy human individuals (dated by TCRdb to the early 2020s). Concerning the study at large: A couple of women and a few men aged 18 to 49 years were included in the cohort. For each donor, three plates each were used for CD4 naive and CD4 memory, two plates were used for CD8 naive, and one plate was used for CD8 memory. Blood TCR repertoires of about 5 healthy adults were deeply sequenced to estimate repertoire size and the extent of clonotype sharing between individuals. Libraries were prepared and TCR repertoires were sequenced by different laboratories using diverse techniques, in order to increase sequencing depth and limit assay-specific biases. Leukapheresis yielded between about 0.94 and 8.9 billion PBMCs per donor.

Here is what the overall study found, with its caveats: Rarefaction of sorted-subset datasets indicated incomplete sequencing despite the large sequencing depth. Compared with non-shared clonotypes, clonotypes shared by all four sorted-subset donors had higher generation probabilities. The small number of donors limited the genetic and exposure-history diversity represented. Pairwise subsampling led to the expectation that sequencing depth would affect the degree of clonotype sharing among donors. Only blood was sampled, and tissue TCR repertoires likely differ from those in blood. Naive subsets generally had larger estimated clonotype richness than memory subsets. Sharing across a few donors was observed for around 5% of naive CD4, over 3% of naive CD8, around 2.5% of memory CD4, and less than 0.45% of memory CD8 clonotypes.

According to the germline V gene, CDR1 reads SGHAT and CDR2 reads FQNNGV. Measured from the cysteine to the phenylalanine, the CDR3 is 14 residues long. CDR3 DNA is the only sequence kept; it has 42 bases, read in frame from the first base. V sheds 1 base and J sheds 4 bases, leaving 9 bases between their ends. CD8 naive samples consisted of CD45RO-negative cells that were positively selected for CCR7, yielding a CD45RA+CCR7+ population without TemRA cells. Healthy HIV-negative adults with no recently reported acute infections or vaccinations were included as donors. Every donor was a Caucasian adult living in Nashville, Tennessee, USA. After blood collection by leukapheresis, PBMCs were isolated using Ficoll-Histopaque density gradient centrifugation and then cryopreserved in the vapor phase of liquid nitrogen. Analytical flow cytometry was used to check the purity and quantity of every magnetically sorted T cell population. Each sorted fraction had its genomic DNA isolated and then quantified by UV absorbance on a Nanodrop 2000c.

Using the deep immunoSEQ assay, multiplex PCR amplified TCR CDR3 regions from genomic DNA. For each cell subset, the extracted genomic DNA was distributed evenly across all wells of several immunoSEQ 96-well plates, and each plate served as one replicate. For sorted subsets, roughly 200 ng of genomic DNA, equivalent to 30,000 or so T cell genomes, went into each replicate PCR. Purified libraries were quantified with a Qubit 3.0 fluorometer, sized on a Bioanalyzer 2100, and re-quantified with the KAPA Library Quantification kit. Every immunoSEQ 96-well plate was sequenced on a dedicated single-read 150-cycle Illumina NextSeq 550 flow cell. Under the source paper's analysis protocol: Because only junctional sequences without quality scores were contained in the immunoSEQ output, filtering matching that applied to full-length reads could not be performed. To assign V/J genes and CDR3, sequences were annotated against IMGT germline references using PyIR, a Python wrapper for IgBLAST v1.9. Any read was removed if the V/J assignment was weak (E-value above 1e-6), the CDR3 was missing, or the read contained stop codons, out-of-frame junctions, or ambiguous translated residues. V3J clonotypes were defined as sequences sharing an identical inferred V gene, J gene, and CDR3 amino acid sequence. Percentage overlap between repertoires was computed as shared unique clonotypes divided by the size of the smaller repertoire. Three approaches were used to assess repertoire richness: RTK rarefaction, the Chao1 estimator, and Recon v2.1 estimates of unobserved clonotypes. OLGA was used to compute generation probabilities for all TCRbeta clonotypes that the gDNA method yielded from a few donors. Sourced from immuneACCESS, this table was stored by TCRdb with only in-frame sequences that have V and J called. A share of the clones is absent; for the studies checked, an unresolved V gene accounts for under half, and the remainder has no known explanation. D and trimming were read from the DNA, whereas the V and J calls and clone size are those reported in that table. The sample table records roughly 770,000 clones; around 96% of these occur just once. Under 0.3% of the sample rests with the top ten.

The chain is encoded by TRBV11-2 joined to TRBJ2-3; the D gene cannot be resolved reliably. Sequencing was carried out using naive CD8+ T cells sorted from blood. The cell subset or site label for this specimen denotes: CD45RA+CCR7+. The origin of this receptor is a man aged 30-40 years in good health. The CDR3 sequence is CASSLGFGPDTQYF. The sequence in DNA is TGTGCCAGCAGCTTAGGGTTTGGCCCAGATACGCAGTATTTT.